This T cell receptor beta chain comes out of a study of cytomegalovirus exposure and HLA in healthy donors. In the study overall: A prior analysis found 95 million to 140 million unique TCR beta sequences from about 179 million T cells. Overall study results and limits: Many donors shared some public TCRs, even though most TCR sequences were rare. Immune exposure information comprised only CMV serostatus.

A word on this clone: Its antigen remains unknown.

CDR1 SGHRS and CDR2 YFSETQ come from the germline V gene. The CDR3 sequence is 14 residues long. V shed 3 bases and J 2 bases; nucleotides not matched to a gene: 2. With 60 Vbeta and 13 Jbeta primers, the PCR was carried out. The data were produced by immunoSEQ multiplex PCR, yet TCRdb's version contains in-frame clones alone and is incomplete. The sample lists roughly 150,000 clones, roughly 70% seen once, with under 2% in the top ten. This receptor was taken from a woman aged 40 to 50 in good health and CMV-seronegative. The source material was PBMCs. The chain joins TRBV5-1 to TRBJ1-1; 9 bases are a match to TRBD1. The CDR3 DNA reads TGCGCCAGCAGCTCGGACAGGGGAAACACTGAAGCTTTCTTT. Residues: CASSSDRGNTEAFF.